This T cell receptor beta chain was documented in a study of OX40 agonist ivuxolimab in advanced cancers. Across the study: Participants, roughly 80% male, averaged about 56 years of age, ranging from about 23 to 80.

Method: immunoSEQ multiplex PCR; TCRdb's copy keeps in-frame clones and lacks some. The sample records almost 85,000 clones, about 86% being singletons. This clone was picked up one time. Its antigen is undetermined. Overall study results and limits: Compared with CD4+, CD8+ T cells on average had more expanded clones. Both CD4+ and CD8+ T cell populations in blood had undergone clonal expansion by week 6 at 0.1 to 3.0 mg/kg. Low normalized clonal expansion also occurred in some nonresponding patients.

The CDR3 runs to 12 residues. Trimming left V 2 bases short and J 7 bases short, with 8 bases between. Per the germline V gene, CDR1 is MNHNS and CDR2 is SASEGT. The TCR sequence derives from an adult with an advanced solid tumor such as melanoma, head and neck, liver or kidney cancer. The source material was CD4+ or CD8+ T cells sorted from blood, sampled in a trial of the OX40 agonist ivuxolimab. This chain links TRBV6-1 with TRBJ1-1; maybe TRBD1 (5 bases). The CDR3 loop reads CASSERGNEAFF. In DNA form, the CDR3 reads TGTGCCAGCAGTGAAAGGGGAAATGAAGCTTTCTTT.